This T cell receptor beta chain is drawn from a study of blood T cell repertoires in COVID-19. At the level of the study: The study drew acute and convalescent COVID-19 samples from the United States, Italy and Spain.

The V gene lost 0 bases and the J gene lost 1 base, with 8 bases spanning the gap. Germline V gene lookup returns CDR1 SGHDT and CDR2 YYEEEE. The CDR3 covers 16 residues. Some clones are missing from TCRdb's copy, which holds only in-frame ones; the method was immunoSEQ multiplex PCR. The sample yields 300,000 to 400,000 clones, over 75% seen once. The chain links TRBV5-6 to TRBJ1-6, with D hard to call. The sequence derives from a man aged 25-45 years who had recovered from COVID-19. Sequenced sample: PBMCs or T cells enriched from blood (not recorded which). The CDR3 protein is CASSLAGVSYNSPLHF. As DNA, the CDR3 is TGTGCCAGCAGCTTGGCCGGGGTATCCTATAATTCACCCCTCCACTTT.